This record looks at one TCR beta chain sequence and its context. What it binds is unknown. Sequenced by immunoSEQ multiplex PCR; TCRdb stores in-frame clones only, minus some. The sample contains about 120,000 clones, approximately 85% of which appear only once. The sample comes from a study of T cell responses to AZD1222 COVID-19 vaccine. Overall study findings and caveats: White British donors predominated, females outnumbered males, and clonal diversity was possibly underestimated. Vaccine-associated CD4 TCRs ranged over spike, dominating at 160-218 and 743-854. Spike-specific TCR breadth and depth grew following two AZD1222 doses. Nearly half of spike-specific TCRs reportedly target unmutated variant regions.

Germline values: CDR1 MNHEY, CDR2 SVGAGI. V lost 7 bases to trimming and J lost 4 bases; unmatched junction nucleotides: 4. The CDR3 sequence is 13 residues long. This chain uses TRBV6-5 with TRBJ1-5, with 7 bases aligning to TRBD1. The TCR comes from an adult in good health. The source was peripheral blood, collected on day 0 of MenACWY control vaccination. The CDR3 protein is CASKGGPNQPQHF. The CDR3 DNA follows: TGTGCCAGCAAAGGGGGCCCAAATCAGCCCCAGCATTTT.